This TCR beta chain appears in the sequencing data of a study of blood T cell repertoires in COVID-19. With 6 bases clipped from V and 8 bases from J, the junction kept 12 bases outside the gene matches. The CDR3 extends over 16 amino acids. The germline V gene has CDR1 LGHDT and CDR2 YNNKEL (reference sequence). TCRdb keeps only in-frame clones here, not all; method: immunoSEQ multiplex PCR. The sample has 290,000 or so clones; approximately 85% are singletons. The TCR was taken from a middle-aged man with active or convalescent COVID-19. The chain joins TRBV3-1 (or the pseudogene TRBV3-2) to TRBJ1-4; 10 nucleotides align to TRBD1. Sequencing was done on a sample of peripheral blood. In DNA form, the CDR3 reads TGTGCCAGCAGTCGTTTCGACCGGGACAGGGGAGAAAAACTGTTTTTT. It yields the protein CASSRFDRDRGEKLFF.